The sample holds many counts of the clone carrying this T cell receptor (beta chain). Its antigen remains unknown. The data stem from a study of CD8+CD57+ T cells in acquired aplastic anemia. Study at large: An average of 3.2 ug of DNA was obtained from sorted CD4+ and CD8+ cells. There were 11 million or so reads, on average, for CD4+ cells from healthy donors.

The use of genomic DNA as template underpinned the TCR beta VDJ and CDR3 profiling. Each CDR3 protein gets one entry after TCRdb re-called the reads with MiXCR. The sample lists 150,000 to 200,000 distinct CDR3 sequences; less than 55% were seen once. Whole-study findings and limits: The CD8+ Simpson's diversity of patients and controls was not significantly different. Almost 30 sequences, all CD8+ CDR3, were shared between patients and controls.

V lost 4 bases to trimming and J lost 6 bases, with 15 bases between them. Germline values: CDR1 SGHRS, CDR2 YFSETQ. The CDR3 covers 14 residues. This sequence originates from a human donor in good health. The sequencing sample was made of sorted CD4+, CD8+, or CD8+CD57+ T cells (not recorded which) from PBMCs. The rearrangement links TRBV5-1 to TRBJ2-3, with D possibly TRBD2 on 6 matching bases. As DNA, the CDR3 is TGCGCCAGCAGCGGAGGGACCACAGTGGATACGCAGTATTTT. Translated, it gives CASSGGTTVDTQYF.